The TCR beta chain described here comes from a study of T cells after yellow fever vaccination. Study overall: SMART-Seq v4 Ultra Low Input handled preparation of low-cell-number fractions.

This clonotype occurred a few times. TCR cDNA was made by 5'RACE template switching, adding a universal primer site and UMIs. MiXCR, run by TCRdb on the 5' RACE reads, gives a single entry per CDR3 protein. The repertoire holds some 670,000 distinct CDR3 sequences, around an eighth seen once, with 15% in the top ten. The V end was cut by 6 bases, the J end by 2 bases, with 16 bases between. The germline CDR1 and CDR2 sequences are SGHRS and YFSETQ. The CDR3 totals 15 residues. The receptor's source is a man in his thirties or forties who received the YFV17D yellow fever vaccine. The V gene is TRBV5-1, the J gene TRBJ2-3; no clear D. The starting material was PBMCs, obtained on the day of the yellow fever booster vaccination. The CDR3 region is CASTVLTPNTDTQYF. CDR3 DNA sequence: TGCGCCAGCACAGTTCTTACCCCAAACACAGATACGCAGTATTTT. Full variable domain (rest looked up from reference TRBV5-1 and TRBJ2-3): KAGVTQTPRYLIKTRGQQVTLSCSPISGHRSVSWYQQTPGQGLQFLFEYFSETQRNKGNFPGRFSGRQFSNSRSEMNVSTLELGDSALYLCASTVLTPNTDTQYFGPGTRLTVL.